These 20 T cell receptor beta chains came from one sample sequenced in a study of blood T cell repertoires in COVID-19. The assay was immunoSEQ multiplex PCR, and TCRdb's table has in-frame clones only and misses some. The table has roughly 70,000 clones, 85% to 90% seen once. The specimen sequenced was peripheral blood. Receptors were obtained from a woman of 80 years or more with active COVID-19.

The chain couples TRBV15 to TRBJ1-5; D is ambiguous. V lost 5 bases to trimming and J lost 7 bases, with 15 bases between them. The CDR3 contains 14 residues. CDR1 and CDR2 from the germline V gene are LNHNV and YYDKDF (reference sequence). The CDR3 DNA is TGTGCCACCAGCGGGCAAGGAGGTGGGCAGCCCCAGCATTTT. This translates into CATSGQGGGQPQHF.

This clone was observed a single time. This rearrangement joins TRBV3-1 (or the pseudogene TRBV3-2) to TRBJ2-7; possibly TRBD1 for D (5 bases). CDR1 is LGHDT, CDR2 YNNKEL, per germline (reference sequence). The germline V and J ends were trimmed by 4 bases and 5 bases, with 12 bases remaining between them. The CDR3 runs to 13 residues. The CDR3 region has the DNA TGTGCCAGCAGCCGCCCAGGGCGAAACGAGCAGTACTTC. Translated, it gives CASSRPGRNEQYF.

This sequence joins TRBV5-6 and TRBJ2-4; 7 nucleotides agree with TRBD1. V trimming: 0 bases; J trimming: 2 bases; junction bases outside the gene matches: 8. This CDR3 contains 17 residues. Germline V gives CDR1 SGHDT, CDR2 YYEEEE. Here the CDR3 DNA reads TGTGCCAGCAGCTTGGAAGCACAGGGGCCCCCCAAAAACATTCAGTACTTC. Amino acids: CASSLEAQGPPKNIQYF.

The rearrangement uses TRBV30 and TRBJ2-7, with 7 bases identical to TRBD1. In germline, CDR1 is GTSNPN, CDR2 SVGIG (reference sequence). The CDR3 runs to 13 residues. With V trimmed by 2 bases and J by 3 bases, 4 bases remained unmatched. CDR3 coding DNA: TGTGCCTGGAGTCTGACAGGGATCTACGAGCAGTACTTC. The encoded protein is CAWSLTGIYEQYF.

The gene calls are TRBV12-3 or TRBV12-4 and TRBJ2-5; TRBD2 might be the D (6 bases). The CDR3 is made up of 13 amino acids. Trimming removed 3 bases at V and 4 bases at J, with 9 bases between. As DNA, the CDR3 is TGTGCCAGCAGTTTTAAAGCGGGAGAGACCCAGTACTTC. This translates into CASSFKAGETQYF.

This chain uses TRBV7-8 with TRBJ2-7; maybe TRBD1 (6 bases). V was pared by 3 bases and J by 5 bases, with 11 bases between. Germline V CDR1 and CDR2: SGHVS, FQNEAQ. This CDR3 spans 13 amino acids. The CDR3 sequence: CASSLMQGNEQYF. The CDR3 bases are TGTGCCAGCAGCTTGATGCAGGGGAACGAGCAGTACTTC.

The chain recombines TRBV7-8 with TRBJ2-3; TRBD2 is a possible D gene (5 bases). The germline V gene has CDR1 SGHVS and CDR2 FQNEAQ. The CDR3 runs 15 residues. V lost 1 base and J 1 base, leaving 9 bases between the germline ends. CDR3 amino acids: CASSLERQGTDTQYF. The CDR3, as DNA: TGTGCCAGCAGCTTAGAGCGGCAGGGCACAGATACGCAGTATTTT.

This chain connects TRBV18 to TRBJ2-7, with D maybe TRBD2 (5 bases). The CDR3 is 15 amino acids. Germline values: CDR1 KGHSH, CDR2 LQKENI. V gave up 3 bases and J gave up 5 bases, with 17 bases separating them. CDR3 residues: CASSPGVQRNDEQYF. The CDR3 DNA sequence: TGTGCCAGCTCACCCGGGGTGCAGCGAAATGACGAGCAGTACTTC. Full variable domain (remainder filled in from reference TRBV18 and TRBJ2-7): NAGVMQNPRHLVRRRGQEARLRCSPMKGHSHVYWYRQLPEEGLKFMVYLQKENIIDESGMPKERFSAEFPKEGPSILRIQQVVRGDSAAYFCASSPGVQRNDEQYFGPGTRLTVT.

The V and J genes are TRBV9 and TRBJ2-1; no reliable D call. Looked up from germline, CDR1 is SGDLS and CDR2 is YYNGEE. The ends were cut back, 5 bases at V and 3 bases at J, with 15 bases in the middle. The CDR3 spans 15 residues. CDR3 residues: CASSPGPVDYNEQFF. The DNA of the CDR3 is TGTGCCAGCAGTCCGGGTCCCGTAGACTACAATGAGCAGTTCTTC.

The chain employs TRBV7-2 and TRBJ2-2; no clear D gene. The germline CDR1 and CDR2 sequences are SGHTA and FQGNSA. The germline V and J ends were trimmed by 4 bases and 2 bases, with 8 bases remaining between them. This CDR3 spans 14 amino acids. In DNA form, the CDR3 reads TGTGCCAGCAGCTATAACTTAAACACCGGGGAGCTGTTTTTT. This gives the protein CASSYNLNTGELFF.

The chain has TRBV4-3 and TRBJ2-7; 8 bases are shared with TRBD1. Germline V CDR1 and CDR2: LGHNA, YSLEER. Losses at the gene ends were 1 base for V and 4 bases for J; bases not matched to a gene: 3. The CDR3 runs to 14 residues. CDR3 residues: CASSQGQGAYEQYF. The CDR3 DNA follows: TGCGCCAGCAGCCAAGGCCAGGGGGCTTACGAGCAGTACTTC.

The chain couples TRBV18 to TRBJ2-5, with 7 bases lining up with TRBD2. V trimming: 4 bases; J trimming: 4 bases; junction bases outside the gene matches: 3. Germline V gene data show CDR1 as KGHSH and CDR2 as LQKENI. This CDR3 has 13 amino acids. CDR3 sequence reads: CASSRRGGETQYF. CDR3 coding DNA: TGTGCCAGCTCACGACGCGGGGGAGAGACCCAGTACTTC. The full variable domain, with the rest looked up from reference TRBV18 and TRBJ2-5, is NAGVMQNPRHLVRRRGQEARLRCSPMKGHSHVYWYRQLPEEGLKFMVYLQKENIIDESGMPKERFSAEFPKEGPSILRIQQVVRGDSAAYFCASSRRGGETQYFGPGTRLLVL.

V is TRBV18 and J is TRBJ1-1; D perhaps matches TRBD1 (6 bases). Trimming left V 5 bases short and J 2 bases short, with 9 bases between. The V gene's germline CDR1 is KGHSH and CDR2 LQKENI. The CDR3 has 13 residues. The DNA for the CDR3 is TGTGCCAGCTCAGAGGACAGCAACACTGAAGCTTTCTTT. It yields the protein CASSEDSNTEAFF. The variable domain in full, completed from reference TRBV18 and TRBJ1-1, reads NAGVMQNPRHLVRRRGQEARLRCSPMKGHSHVYWYRQLPEEGLKFMVYLQKENIIDESGMPKERFSAEFPKEGPSILRIQQVVRGDSAAYFCASSEDSNTEAFFGQGTRLTVV.

The rearrangement links TRBV7-6 to TRBJ2-1, with 15 bases aligning to TRBD2. This CDR3 is 20 amino acids long. Losses at the gene ends were 5 bases for V and 2 bases for J; bases not matched to a gene: 13. CDR1 and CDR2 from the germline V gene are SGHVS and FNYEAQ. The CDR3 nucleotides are TGTGCCAGCAGCCTCGCTAGGGGGACTAGCGGGAGGAAGCCCTACAATGAGCAGTTCTTC. Translated: CASSLARGTSGRKPYNEQFF.

A single count supports this clone. The V call is TRBV28, the J call TRBJ2-7; tentative D call: TRBD1 (5 bases). The CDR3 totals 14 residues. Trimming left V 2 bases short and J 4 bases short, with 12 bases between. Germline V CDR1 and CDR2: MDHEN, SYDVKM. CDR3 in amino acids: CASSLRGGPYEQYF. In nucleotides, the CDR3 is TGTGCCAGCAGTTTAAGGGGTGGACCGTACGAGCAGTACTTC.

The genes are TRBV28 and TRBJ1-1; a possible D gene is TRBD1 (6 bases). Trimming pared 3 bases from V and 5 bases from J, leaving 13 bases between. The germline V gene has CDR1 MDHEN and CDR2 SYDVKM. The CDR3 is 14 residues long. Here the CDR3 reads CASSLGARGTEAFF. The CDR3 DNA follows: TGTGCCAGCAGTTTGGGGGCGAGGGGGACTGAAGCTTTCTTT. Variable domain in full (rest from reference TRBV28 and TRBJ1-1): DVKVTQSSRYLVKRTGEKVFLECVQDMDHENMFWYRQDPGLGLRLIYFSYDVKMKEKGDIPEGYSVSREKKERFSLILESASTNQTSMYLCASSLGARGTEAFFGQGTRLTVV.

The V and J genes are TRBV7-9 and TRBJ2-5; perhaps TRBD1 as D (5 bases). The CDR3 runs to 13 residues. Germline-derived CDR1 and CDR2 are SEHNR and FQNEAQ (reference sequence). V shed 5 bases and J shed 5 bases, with 12 bases lying between them. As DNA, the CDR3 is TGTGCCAGCAGCCAACAGGCTGAGGAGACCCAGTACTTC. Its protein is CASSQQAEETQYF.

The gene calls are TRBV6-1 and TRBJ1-5; D is undetermined. CDR1 and CDR2 from the germline V gene are MNHNS and SASEGT. The CDR3 extends over 14 amino acids. The ends were cut back, 1 base at V and 9 bases at J, with 13 bases in the middle. The CDR3 DNA reads TGTGCCAGCAGTGAAGGGGCCTTTTCGATGCCCCAGCATTTT. Encoded protein: CASSEGAFSMPQHF.

This CDR3 is CASTRAGTQYF. The CDR3 bases are TGTGCCAGCACCCGAGCAGGGACCCAGTACTTC. The chain uses TRBV6-5 and TRBJ2-5, with D hard to call. Germline CDR1 is MNHEY and CDR2 is SVGAGI. The CDR3 sequence is 11 residues long. The V and J ends lost 7 bases and 7 bases respectively, with 10 bases between them.

This chain links TRBV5-4 with TRBJ2-6, with TRBD2 matching over 7 bases. The CDR3 covers 16 residues. With V trimmed by 3 bases and J by 3 bases, 6 bases remained unmatched. The germline V gene encodes CDR1 SGHNT and CDR2 YYREEE (reference sequence). This CDR3 is CASSSLGGSGANVLTF. CDR3 in DNA: TGTGCCAGCAGCTCCCTGGGGGGGAGTGGGGCCAACGTCCTGACTTTC.